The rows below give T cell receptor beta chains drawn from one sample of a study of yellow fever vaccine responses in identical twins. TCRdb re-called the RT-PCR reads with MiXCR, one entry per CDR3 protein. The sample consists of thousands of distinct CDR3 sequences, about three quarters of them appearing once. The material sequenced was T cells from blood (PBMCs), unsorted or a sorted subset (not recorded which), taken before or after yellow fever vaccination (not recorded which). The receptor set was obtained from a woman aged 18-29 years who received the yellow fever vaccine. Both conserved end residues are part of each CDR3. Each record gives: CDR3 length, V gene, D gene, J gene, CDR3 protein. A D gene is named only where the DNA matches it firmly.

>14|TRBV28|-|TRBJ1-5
CAGGADYSNQPQHF
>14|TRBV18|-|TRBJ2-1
CASSPADANNEQFF
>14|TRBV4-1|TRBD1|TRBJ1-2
CASSQGTGNYGYTF
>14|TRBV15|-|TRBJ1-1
CATSSYRANTEAFF
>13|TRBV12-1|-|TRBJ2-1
CASSFDRYNEQFF
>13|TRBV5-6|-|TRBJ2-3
CASSPDGADTQYF
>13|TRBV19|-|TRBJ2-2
CASKGLGTGELFF
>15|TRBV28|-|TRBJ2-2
CASSFGTGTTGELFF
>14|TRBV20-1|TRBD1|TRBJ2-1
CSARDGTVYNEQFF
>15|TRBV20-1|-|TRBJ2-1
CSARRALSSYNEQFF
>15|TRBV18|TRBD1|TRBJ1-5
CASSPGQGGNQPQHF
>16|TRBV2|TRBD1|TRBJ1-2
CASSLGQATQGYGYTF
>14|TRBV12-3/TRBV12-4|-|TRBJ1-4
CASSLGGRMEKLFF
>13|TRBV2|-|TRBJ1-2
CASAFRDSAGYTF
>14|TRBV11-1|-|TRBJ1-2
CASSPQGGDYGYTF
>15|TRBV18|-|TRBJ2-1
CASSPPSAPLNEQFF
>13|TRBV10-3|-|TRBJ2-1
CAIKGEEYNEQFF
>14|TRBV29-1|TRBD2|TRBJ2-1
CSVGREALLNEQFF
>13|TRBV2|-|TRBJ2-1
CASMVQWGNEQFF
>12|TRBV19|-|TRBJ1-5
CASRPANQPQHF
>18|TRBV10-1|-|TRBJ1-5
CASSESTPQAENYQPQHF
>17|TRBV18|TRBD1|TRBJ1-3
CASSPYWTGGTGNTIYF
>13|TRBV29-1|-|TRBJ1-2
CSAGGQTHSGYTF
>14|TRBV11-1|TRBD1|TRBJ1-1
CASRDTGGGTEAFF
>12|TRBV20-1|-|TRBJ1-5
CSASQGRAAQHF
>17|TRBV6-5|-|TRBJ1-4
CASSYGLRGLEDEKLFF
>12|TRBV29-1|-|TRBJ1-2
CSVSKDGYGYTF
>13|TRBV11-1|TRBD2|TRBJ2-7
CASSAGGLNEQYF
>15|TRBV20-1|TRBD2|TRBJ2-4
CSASEPRGAKNIQYF
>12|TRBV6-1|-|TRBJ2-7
CASSVGLGEQYF
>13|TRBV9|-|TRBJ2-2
CASSVASGGELFF
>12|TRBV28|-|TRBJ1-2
CASNTDNYGYTF
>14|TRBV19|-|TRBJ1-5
CASSGERSNQPQHF
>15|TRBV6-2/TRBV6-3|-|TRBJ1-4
CASSYRGRNNEKLFF
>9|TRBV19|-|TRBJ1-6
CAKPRLLHF
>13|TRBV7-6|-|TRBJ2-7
CASSLAKGYEQYF
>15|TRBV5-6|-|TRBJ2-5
CASSLGQSLQETQYF
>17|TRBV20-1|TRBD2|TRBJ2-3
CSARDFSGKHSTDTQYF
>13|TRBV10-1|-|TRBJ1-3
CASSDGWGNTIYF
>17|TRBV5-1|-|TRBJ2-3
CASSLPTSPEGTDTQYF